This T cell receptor beta chain emerged from a study of PD-1 blockade in classical Hodgkin lymphoma. TCRdb's copy holds only in-frame clones and misses some; the assay was immunoSEQ multiplex PCR. The sample carries some 63,000 clones, roughly nine tenths recorded once. Every patient relapsed after autologous stem cell transplantation, and brentuximab vedotin exposure varied. The germline gives CDR1 PRHDT, CDR2 FYEKMQ (reference sequence). The germline V and J ends were trimmed by 3 bases and 4 bases, with 10 bases remaining between them. The CDR3 runs to 14 residues. V usage is TRBV13 and J usage is TRBJ2-1, with no clear D. The specimen comprised peripheral blood mononuclear cells (PBMCs), sampled at baseline. The origin of this receptor is a human donor with classical Hodgkin lymphoma. In nucleotides, the CDR3 is TGTGCCAGCAGCTTCGCAGGCCGGTACAATGAGCAGTTCTTC. Protein: CASSFAGRYNEQFF.